Each of the 29 T cell receptor beta chains below was sequenced from the same sample in a study of blood T cell repertoires in COVID-19 (dated by TCRdb to the early 2020s). To prepare the library, the immunoSEQ multiplex PCR assay was applied. The table was pulled from immuneACCESS by TCRdb, which kept in-frame rearrangements only. Such tables lose some clones; where checked, under half of the loss comes from unresolved V genes, and the rest has no known cause. Present in this sample are about 270,000 clones, more than 85% of which were seen just once. Together, the top ten hold about 3% of the sample. What was sequenced was PBMCs or T cells enriched from blood (not recorded which). These TCRs come from a man aged 40-49 years who had been exposed to COVID-19.

This clone appeared once. The V call is TRBV19, the J call TRBJ1-5; D may be TRBD1 (6 bases). V shed 3 bases and J shed 5 bases, with 14 bases lying between them. This CDR3 spans 15 amino acids. Germline values: CDR1 LNHDA, CDR2 SQIVND (reference sequence). For the CDR3, the DNA is TGTGCCAGTAGTATTAGATTCAGGGGACATCAGCCCCAGCATTTT. Translation: CASSIRFRGHQPQHF. Supplemented by reference TRBV19 and TRBJ1-5, the full variable domain reads DGGITQSPKYLFRKEGQNVTLSCEQNLNHDAMYWYRQDPGQGLRLIYYSQIVNDFQKGDIAEGYSVSREKKESFPLTVTSAQKNPTAFYLCASSIRFRGHQPQHFGDGTRLSIL.

The rearrangement links TRBV12-3 or TRBV12-4 to TRBJ2-1, with D possibly being TRBD2 (5 bases). The CDR3 sequence is 11 residues long. The V gene lost 5 bases and the J gene lost 10 bases, with 9 bases spanning the gap. CDR3 amino acids: CASSPGKEQFF. The CDR3 DNA is TGTGCCAGCAGTCCGGGGAAGGAGCAGTTCTTC.

The rearrangement uses TRBV5-1 and TRBJ1-4; D unclear. The germline CDR1 and CDR2 sequences are SGHRS and YFSETQ. Deletions cut 2 bases from V and 0 bases from J, with 8 bases between. The CDR3 totals 15 residues. The CDR3 spells CASSFTAATNEKLFF. In nucleotides, the CDR3 is TGCGCCAGCAGCTTCACAGCAGCAACTAATGAAAAACTGTTTTTT.

The genes are TRBV6-5 and TRBJ1-2; no clear D gene. This CDR3 comprises 13 residues. V gave up 5 bases and J gave up 1 base, with 8 bases separating them. The germline V gene has CDR1 MNHEY and CDR2 SVGAGI. CDR3 DNA sequence: TGTGCCAGCAGTCCCCAGAATAACTATGGCTACACCTTC. Translated: CASSPQNNYGYTF.

The chain has TRBV27 and TRBJ1-2, with 7 bases aligning to TRBD1. CDR3 length: 14 amino acids. Germline V lookup: CDR1 MNHEY, CDR2 SMNVEV (reference sequence). Trimming at V came to 6 bases and at J to 7 bases, leaving 11 bases not matched to a gene. This chain's CDR3 is CASRIRQGERGYTF. CDR3 in DNA: TGTGCCAGCAGAATACGACAGGGCGAACGTGGCTACACCTTC.

V is TRBV28 and J is TRBJ1-3, with no clear D. Trimming shortened V by 5 bases and J by 0 bases, and 11 bases separated the two germline ends. Germline V CDR1 and CDR2: MDHEN, SYDVKM. The CDR3 loop spans 15 amino acids. The chain's CDR3 is CASSGLRDSGNTIYF. The CDR3 region has the DNA TGTGCCAGCAGTGGTTTGAGGGACTCTGGAAACACCATATATTTT. Together with reference TRBV28 and TRBJ1-3, the CDR3 gives the full variable domain: DVKVTQSSRYLVKRTGEKVFLECVQDMDHENMFWYRQDPGLGLRLIYFSYDVKMKEKGDIPEGYSVSREKKERFSLILESASTNQTSMYLCASSGLRDSGNTIYFGEGSWLTVV.

The CDR3: CASSLATRSGYTF. DNA of the CDR3: TGTGCCAGCAGTTTAGCAACCAGGTCCGGCTACACCTTC. This rearrangement joins TRBV12-3 or TRBV12-4 to TRBJ1-2; no firm D call. CDR3 length: 13 amino acids. V lost 0 bases and J lost 8, with 10 bases in between.

The V and J genes are TRBV11-3 and TRBJ2-7; D not resolved. The V gene lost 6 bases and the J gene lost 3 bases, with 18 bases spanning the gap. The germline gives CDR1 SGHNT, CDR2 YENEEA. The CDR3 has 15 residues. CDR3 bases: TGTGCCAGCAGGTATAAAGTCTTGCCCGGCTACGAGCAGTACTTC. Protein sequence: CASRYKVLPGYEQYF.

This sequence joins TRBV5-4 and TRBJ1-4; 8 bases fit TRBD1. After removal of 3 bases from V and 4 bases from J, the junction contained 5 bases not matched to a gene. The CDR3 has 15 amino acids. The germline CDR1 and CDR2 sequences are SGHNT and YYREEE (reference sequence). The chain's CDR3 is CASSSQGQVNEKLFF. DNA for the CDR3: TGTGCCAGCAGCTCACAGGGACAGGTTAATGAAAAACTGTTTTTT.

The rearrangement uses TRBV27 and TRBJ1-2; D is undetermined. From germline, CDR1 is MNHEY and CDR2 SMNVEV (reference sequence). The CDR3 consists of 14 residues. Trimming pared 6 bases from V and 0 bases from J, leaving 11 bases between. The CDR3 region has the DNA TGTGCCAGCAGCCCCGGGAACACTAACTATGGCTACACCTTC. Its protein is CASSPGNTNYGYTF.

The chain carries TRBV19 and TRBJ2-7; 8 nucleotides align to TRBD2. V lost 4 bases to trimming and J lost 0 bases; unmatched junction nucleotides: 5. The V gene's germline CDR1 is LNHDA and CDR2 SQIVND (reference sequence). This CDR3 has 15 amino acids. In nucleotides, the CDR3 is TGTGCCAGTAGTACCTCAAGCGGGAGCTCCTACGAGCAGTACTTC. Its translation is CASSTSSGSSYEQYF.

V usage is TRBV5-1 and J usage is TRBJ1-3; D is ambiguous. The V gene's germline CDR1 is SGHRS and CDR2 YFSETQ. V lost 0 bases and J lost 2, with 12 bases in between. This CDR3 is built from 16 residues. CDR3 in DNA: TGCGCCAGCAGCTTGGCCACGGGTAGCCCTGGAAACACCATATATTTT. It is translated as CASSLATGSPGNTIYF.

The chain is built from TRBV25-1 and TRBJ2-7; no firm D call. CDR1 and CDR2 from the germline V gene are MGHDK and SYGVNS. The CDR3 is made up of 11 amino acids. Trimming took 2 bases from V and 3 from J, leaving 2 bases between them. CDR3 DNA sequence: TGTGCCAGCAGTGAACGCTACGAGCAGTACTTC. This sequence encodes CASSERYEQYF.

The chain uses TRBV19 and TRBJ2-4, with 7 nucleotides matching TRBD2. V dropped 2 bases and J dropped 0; count of bases not matched to a gene: 10. The CDR3 is 18 amino acids. Germline CDR1 is LNHDA and CDR2 is SQIVND (reference sequence). CDR3 sequence (DNA): TGTGCCAGTAGTATACGAAGTCTAGCGGCACTAGCCAAAAACATTCAGTACTTC. It yields the protein CASSIRSLAALAKNIQYF.

This sequence joins TRBV6-2 or TRBV6-3 and TRBJ1-2; D may be TRBD1 (5 bases). The V end lost 0 bases, the J end lost 8 bases, and 10 bases lay between the germline ends. The CDR3 is made up of 13 amino acids. Germline V CDR1 and CDR2: MNHEY, SVGEGT. CDR3 sequence: CASSYSGLDGYTF. The CDR3 region has the DNA TGTGCCAGCAGTTACTCGGGGCTCGACGGCTACACCTTC.

The chain uses TRBV7-9 and TRBJ1-1, with 9 bases identical to TRBD1. V lost 11 bases, J lost 0 bases, and 10 bases stayed unmatched. The CDR3 is made up of 15 amino acids. Germline assignment: CDR1 SEHNR and CDR2 FQNEAQ (reference sequence). In DNA form, the CDR3 reads TGTGCCGACTCCGGGACAGGGAACATGAACACTGAAGCTTTCTTT. It codes for CADSGTGNMNTEAFF. The complete variable domain, with remaining parts taken from reference TRBV7-9 and TRBJ1-1, reads DTGVSQNPRHKITKRGQNVTFRCDPISEHNRLYWYRQTLGQGPEFLTYFQNEAQLEKSRLLSDRFSAERPKGSFSTLEIQRTEQGDSAMYLCADSGTGNMNTEAFFGQGTRLTVV.

This chain links TRBV9 with TRBJ2-7; tentatively, D is TRBD2 (5 bases). There are 13 residues in the CDR3. The V end lost 0 bases, the J end lost 6 bases, and 10 bases lay between the germline ends. CDR1 and CDR2 from the germline V gene are SGDLS and YYNGEE. The CDR3 region is CASSVGLATEQYF. CDR3 in DNA: TGTGCCAGCAGCGTAGGGCTAGCCACCGAGCAGTACTTC.

This rearrangement joins TRBV20-1 to TRBJ2-1; D is undetermined. V was trimmed by 3 bases and J by 8 bases, leaving 17 bases between them. Germline-derived CDR1 and CDR2 are DFQATT and SNEGSKA (reference sequence). CDR3 length: 14 amino acids. The CDR3 here is CSASGAHPNDEQFF. CDR3 bases: TGCAGTGCTAGTGGCGCCCACCCGAACGATGAGCAGTTCTTC.

The V and J genes are TRBV9 and TRBJ2-7; 9 positions match TRBD1. J gave up 6 bases and V 3 bases, and 7 bases lay outside the gene matches. The CDR3 runs to 14 residues. The V gene's germline CDR1 is SGDLS and CDR2 YYNGEE. CDR3 in DNA: TGTGCCAGCAGCGACGGGACAGGGACGGGCGAGCAGTACTTC. Protein product: CASSDGTGTGEQYF.

V and J are TRBV25-1 and TRBJ2-5; 9 bases are a match to TRBD1. Unmatched junction bases numbered 7, after V lost 4 bases and J lost 4 bases. The germline V gene encodes CDR1 MGHDK and CDR2 SYGVNS. The CDR3 runs 15 residues. Here the CDR3 reads CASSGTGERRETQYF. CDR3 bases: TGTGCCAGCAGTGGGACAGGGGAGAGGAGAGAGACCCAGTACTTC. The complete variable domain, with remaining parts taken from reference TRBV25-1 and TRBJ2-5, reads EADIYQTPRYLVIGTGKKITLECSQTMGHDKMYWYQQDPGMELHLIHYSYGVNSTEKGDLSSESTVSRIRTEHFPLTLESARPSHTSQYLCASSGTGERRETQYFGPGTRLLVL.

This chain connects TRBV19 to TRBJ2-1, with 9 bases lining up with TRBD1. Germline V gene sequence: CDR1 LNHDA, CDR2 SQIVND (reference sequence). V was clipped by 2 bases and J by 9 bases; unmatched bases: 5. This CDR3 region has 14 residues. The CDR3 DNA follows: TGTGCCAGTAGTATAAGGGACAGGGCTATTGAGCAGTTCTTC. Its translation is CASSIRDRAIEQFF. Using reference TRBV19 and TRBJ2-1 for the parts outside the CDR3, the full variable domain is DGGITQSPKYLFRKEGQNVTLSCEQNLNHDAMYWYRQDPGQGLRLIYYSQIVNDFQKGDIAEGYSVSREKKESFPLTVTSAQKNPTAFYLCASSIRDRAIEQFFGPGTRLTVL.

This clone was detected only once. The chain is built from TRBV2 and TRBJ1-4; 12 nucleotides line up with TRBD1. V was clipped by 9 bases and J by 8 bases; unmatched bases: 10. There are 15 residues in the CDR3. The germline V gene encodes CDR1 SNHLY and CDR2 FYNNEI. Here the CDR3 DNA reads TGTGCCAGTGGGACAGGGGGCGAGTCAAAGGAAAAACTGTTTTTT. It yields the protein CASGTGGESKEKLFF. Combining the CDR3 with reference TRBV2 and TRBJ1-4 gives the whole variable domain EPEVTQTPSHQVTQMGQEVILRCVPISNHLYFYWYRQILGQKVEFLVSFYNNEISEKSEIFDDQFSVERPDGSNFTLKIRSTKLEDSAMYFCASGTGGESKEKLFFGSGTQLSVL.

The rearrangement links TRBV12-3 or TRBV12-4 to TRBJ2-3; D is perhaps TRBD1 (6 bases). This CDR3 contains 13 residues. V was trimmed by 6 bases and J by 2 bases, leaving 9 bases between them. CDR3 sequence reads: CASRDSLTDTQYF. CDR3 nucleotides: TGTGCCAGCAGGGACAGCCTCACAGATACGCAGTATTTT.

This clone was found once. J is TRBJ2-5 and V is TRBV27; 10 nucleotides line up with TRBD2. V was clipped by 4 bases and J by 2 bases; unmatched bases: 7. Germline CDR1 and CDR2: MNHEY and SMNVEV (reference sequence). This CDR3 is built from 16 residues. The CDR3 region has the DNA TGTGCCAGCAGTTCCAGACTAGCGGGCCTTCAAGAGACCCAGTACTTC. It yields the protein CASSSRLAGLQETQYF.

The V and J genes are TRBV3-1 (or the pseudogene TRBV3-2) and TRBJ1-5; D is unresolved. CDR1 and CDR2 from the germline V gene are LGHDT and YNNKEL (reference sequence). Trimming took off 4 bases at V and 7 bases at J, with 17 bases between the two ends. The CDR3 is 15 residues long. The CDR3 loop reads CASSRDPGSSQPQHF. The CDR3 coding sequence is TGTGCCAGCAGCCGAGATCCCGGGAGCAGCCAGCCCCAGCATTTT.

V usage is TRBV5-1 and J usage is TRBJ2-7; 9 nucleotides line up with TRBD2. CDR3 length equals 15 residues. Losses at the gene ends were 0 bases for V and 5 bases for J; bases not matched to a gene: 6. Germline V gene data show CDR1 as SGHRS and CDR2 as YFSETQ. DNA of the CDR3: TGCGCCAGCAGCTTGGATGTTGCGGGAGGGGACGAGCAGTACTTC. Its protein product is CASSLDVAGGDEQYF.

V usage is TRBV30 and J usage is TRBJ2-7, with D maybe TRBD2 (6 bases). The CDR3 loop spans 15 amino acids. The V gene's germline CDR1 is GTSNPN and CDR2 SVGIG (reference sequence). Trimming cost V 0 bases and J 2 bases, with 14 bases left between them. CDR3 nucleotides: TGTGCCTGGAGTGTACGGTCCGCGGGAACCTACGAGCAGTACTTC. Its protein is CAWSVRSAGTYEQYF.

This sequence joins TRBV5-1 and TRBJ2-7; D may be TRBD1 (6 bases). Trimming left V 4 bases short and J 1 base short, with 15 bases between. The CDR3 loop spans 15 amino acids. Per germline, CDR1 SGHRS and CDR2 YFSETQ. CDR3 coding DNA: TGCGCCAGCAGCCCCGGACAGCCGACGTCCTACGAGCAGTACTTC. Protein sequence: CASSPGQPTSYEQYF.

Comments on this clone: The sample holds other DNA sequences that translate to the same CDR3. The genes are TRBV30 and TRBJ1-1, with D perhaps TRBD1 (5 bases). CDR1 GTSNPN and CDR2 SVGIG come from the germline V gene (reference sequence). V was cut by 0 bases and J by 5 bases, with 10 bases left in between. This CDR3 has 13 amino acids. The CDR3 DNA is TGTGCCTGGAGTGTACTTGGGGGGACTGAAGCTTTCTTT. Translating gives CAWSVLGGTEAFF.